Sequencing of this TCR beta chain was carried out in a study of read filtering for tumor transcriptome and immune sequencing. About the study: By R-ISS, stages I, II and III held around 8, 16 and 7 patients. Study-wide results and caveats: Correlation between methods rose after single-read clonotypes were removed. The CD138-negative fraction was mixed bone marrow immune cells, not pure T cells.

From approximately 400 ng of RNA, a library with molecular barcoded alpha/delta and beta/gamma adaptors was made. TCRdb re-derived calls from the reads in MiXCR, one entry per CDR3 protein. This sample has more than 100,000 distinct CDR3 sequences, with over 10% found just once. V lost 5 bases and J 3 bases, leaving 11 bases between the germline ends. The CDR3 spans 13 residues. CDR1 and CDR2 from the germline V gene are MNHEY and SMNVEV (reference sequence). At the time of active disease, bone marrow was collected from every patient. This clonotype was recorded at least ten times. Its antigen remains unidentified.

The TCR originated in a donor aged 40 or older with multiple myeloma. V is TRBV27 and J is TRBJ2-7; D gene ambiguous. Material for sequencing was a population of CD138-negative cells sorted from bone marrow. This CDR3 is CASSPSRYYEQYF. The CDR3 DNA is TGTGCCAGCAGTCCCTCCCGGTACTACGAGCAGTACTTC.